The source of this T cell receptor (beta chain) is a study of CD8 T cells in ankylosing spondylitis. The CDR3 length is 15 residues. Molecular-barcoded quantitative 5'-RACE produced these TCR beta libraries. TCRdb processed the 5' RACE reads anew with MiXCR; each CDR3 protein has one entry. The table records 300,000 to 350,000 distinct CDR3 sequences, under 25% of them present only once. This clonotype has just one count. The sequencing input was blood, either unsorted or a sorted T cell fraction (not recorded which). The chain joins TRBV21-1 to TRBJ2-7; TRBD1 is the table's D call, not checked against the DNA. TRBV21-1 is annotated as a pseudogene. The TCR comes from a female donor with ankylosing spondylitis or in good health (not recorded which). The CDR3 spells CASSKAQGRSYEQYF. DNA of the CDR3: TGTGCCAGCAGCAAAGCTCAAGGGCGGTCCTACGAGCAGTACTTC.